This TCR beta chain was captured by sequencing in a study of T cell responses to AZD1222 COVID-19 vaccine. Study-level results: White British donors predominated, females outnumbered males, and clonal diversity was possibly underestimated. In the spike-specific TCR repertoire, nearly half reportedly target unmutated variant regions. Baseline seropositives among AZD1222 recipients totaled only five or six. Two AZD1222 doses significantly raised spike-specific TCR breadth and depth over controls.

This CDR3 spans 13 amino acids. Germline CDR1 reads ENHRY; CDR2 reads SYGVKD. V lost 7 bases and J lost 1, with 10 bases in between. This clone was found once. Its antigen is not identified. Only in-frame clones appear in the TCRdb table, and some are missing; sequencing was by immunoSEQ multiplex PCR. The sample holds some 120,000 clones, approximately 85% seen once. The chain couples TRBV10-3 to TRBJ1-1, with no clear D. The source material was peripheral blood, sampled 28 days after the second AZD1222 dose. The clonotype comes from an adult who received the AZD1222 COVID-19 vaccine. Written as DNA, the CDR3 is TGTGCCATCACCCCATCGGAGAACACTGAAGCTTTCTTT. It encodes CAITPSENTEAFF.